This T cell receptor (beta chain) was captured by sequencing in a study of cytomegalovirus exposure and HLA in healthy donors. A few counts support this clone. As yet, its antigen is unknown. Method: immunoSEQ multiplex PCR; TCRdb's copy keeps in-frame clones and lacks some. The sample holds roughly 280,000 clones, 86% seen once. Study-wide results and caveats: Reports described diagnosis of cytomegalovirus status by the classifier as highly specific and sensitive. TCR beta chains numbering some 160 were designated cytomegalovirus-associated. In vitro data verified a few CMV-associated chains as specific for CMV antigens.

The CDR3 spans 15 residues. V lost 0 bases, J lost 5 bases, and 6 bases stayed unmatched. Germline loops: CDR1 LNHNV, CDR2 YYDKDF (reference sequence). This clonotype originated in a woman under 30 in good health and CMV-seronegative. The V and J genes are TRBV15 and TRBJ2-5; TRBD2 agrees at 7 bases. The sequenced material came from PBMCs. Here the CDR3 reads CATSRDRVSGETQYF. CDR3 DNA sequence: TGTGCCACCAGCAGAGATCGGGTTAGCGGGGAGACCCAGTACTTC.